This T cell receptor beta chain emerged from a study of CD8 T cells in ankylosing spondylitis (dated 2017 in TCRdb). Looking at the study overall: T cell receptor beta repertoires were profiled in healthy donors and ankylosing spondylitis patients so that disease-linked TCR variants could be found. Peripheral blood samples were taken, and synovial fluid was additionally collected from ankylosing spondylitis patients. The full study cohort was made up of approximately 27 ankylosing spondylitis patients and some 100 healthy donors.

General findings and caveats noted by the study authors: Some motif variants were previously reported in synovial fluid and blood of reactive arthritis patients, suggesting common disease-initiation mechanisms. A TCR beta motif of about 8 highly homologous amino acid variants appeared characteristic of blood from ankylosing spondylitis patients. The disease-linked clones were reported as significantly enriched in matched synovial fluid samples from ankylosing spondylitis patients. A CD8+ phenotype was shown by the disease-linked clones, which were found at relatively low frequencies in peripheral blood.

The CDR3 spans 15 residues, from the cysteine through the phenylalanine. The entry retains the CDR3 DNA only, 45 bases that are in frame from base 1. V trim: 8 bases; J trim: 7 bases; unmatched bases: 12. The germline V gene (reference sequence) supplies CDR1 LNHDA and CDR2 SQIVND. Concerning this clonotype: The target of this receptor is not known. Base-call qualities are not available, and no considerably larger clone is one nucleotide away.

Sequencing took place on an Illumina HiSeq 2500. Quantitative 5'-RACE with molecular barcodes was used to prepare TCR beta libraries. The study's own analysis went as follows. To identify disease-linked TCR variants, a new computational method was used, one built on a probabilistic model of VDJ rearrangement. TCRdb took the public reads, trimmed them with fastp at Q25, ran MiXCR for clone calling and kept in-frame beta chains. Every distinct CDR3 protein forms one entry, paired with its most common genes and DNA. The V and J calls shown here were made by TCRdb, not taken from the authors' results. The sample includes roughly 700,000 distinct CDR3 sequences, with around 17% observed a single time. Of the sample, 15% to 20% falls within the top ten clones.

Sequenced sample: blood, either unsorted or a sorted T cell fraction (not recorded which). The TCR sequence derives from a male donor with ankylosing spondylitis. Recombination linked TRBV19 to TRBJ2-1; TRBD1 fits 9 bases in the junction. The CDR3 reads CASDPGQGLPNEQFF. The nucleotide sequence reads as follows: TGTGCCAGTGACCCGGGACAGGGCCTCCCTAATGAGCAGTTCTTC. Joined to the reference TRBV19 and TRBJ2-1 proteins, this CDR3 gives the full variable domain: DGGITQSPKYLFRKEGQNVTLSCEQNLNHDAMYWYRQDPGQGLRLIYYSQIVNDFQKGDIAEGYSVSREKKESFPLTVTSAQKNPTAFYLCASDPGQGLPNEQFFGPGTRLTVL.